The rows below give T cell receptor beta chains drawn from one sample of a study of blood T cell repertoires in COVID-19. TCRdb's copy holds only in-frame clones and misses some; the assay was immunoSEQ multiplex PCR. The data contain some 370,000 clones, under 85% of them singletons. Sequenced input: PBMCs or T cells enriched from blood (not recorded which). All receptors derive from a woman in her forties or fifties who had recovered from COVID-19. The CDR3 runs from the conserved cysteine through the conserved F or W. The D gene is left open where the match is weak. Expanded clones are given a class, and other clones once, few, many or no size at all.

-,TRBV4-1,TRBJ1-3,-,TGCGCCAGCAGCCGCGGCGGTCTCTTTGGAAACACCATATATTTT,CASSRGGLFGNTIYF
once,TRBV19,TRBJ2-2,TRBD2,TGTGCCAGCGGACTAGCGGGGGGAATCACCGGGGAGCTGTTTTTT,CASGLAGGITGELFF
-,TRBV19,TRBJ1-2,-,TGTGCCAGTAGTATTGACGGGAACTATGGCTACACCTTC,CASSIDGNYGYTF
-,TRBV4-3,TRBJ2-1,-,TGCGCCAGCAGCCAAAACGGTGAGCAGTTCTTC,CASSQNGEQFF
-,TRBV5-1,TRBJ2-2,-,TGCGCCAGCAGCTACAGTCCAGGGTTAAGCACCGGGGAGCTGTTTTTT,CASSYSPGLSTGELFF
-,TRBV11-2,TRBJ2-3,-,TGTGCCAGCAGCTTAAACGGCCGCGGGCACACAGATACGCAGTATTTT,CASSLNGRGHTDTQYF
-,TRBV21-1,TRBJ1-6,-,TGTGCCAGCAGCTCCCTACAGGGGGCTAGGAATTCACCCCTCCACTTT,CASSSLQGARNSPLHF
-,TRBV5-8,TRBJ2-3,-,TGTGCCAGCAGCTTGCGACAGATCACAGATACGCAGTATTTT,CASSLRQITDTQYF
-,TRBV5-4,TRBJ2-3,-,TGTGCCAGCAGCCTCGGGATCGGAGTTGGCGGAGATACGCAGTATTTT,CASSLGIGVGGDTQYF
-,TRBV6-2/TRBV6-3,TRBJ1-1,-,TGTGCCAGCAGTCCCGTCGGGGGTTCGAACACTGAAGCTTTCTTT,CASSPVGGSNTEAFF
-,TRBV6-2/TRBV6-3,TRBJ1-1,-,TGTGCCAGCAGTTACGGCCTCATGAACACTGAAGCTTTCTTT,CASSYGLMNTEAFF
-,TRBV2,TRBJ1-1,-,TGTGCCAGCAGTACCGCAGGGACTGAAGCTTTCTTT,CASSTAGTEAFF
-,TRBV5-5,TRBJ2-7,TRBD2,TGTGCCAGCAGCGCTAAGATCCGGGAGGAGGTGGGCGAGCAGTACTTC,CASSAKIREEVGEQYF
-,TRBV12-3/TRBV12-4,TRBJ2-7,-,TGTGCCAGCACAGGGGGGTACGAGCAGTACTTC,CASTGGYEQYF
-,TRBV5-4,TRBJ2-1,TRBD2,TGTGCCAGCAGCTTGTCTAGCGGGGGGTCCTACAATGAGCAGTTCTTC,CASSLSSGGSYNEQFF
-,TRBV29-1,TRBJ2-1,TRBD2,TGCAGCGTGCCCACCGGGACTAGCGGGAGGTTGAGCTCCTACAATGAGCAGTTCTTC,CSVPTGTSGRLSSYNEQFF
few,TRBV6-5,TRBJ2-7,TRBD1,TGTGCCAGCGGGGACAGCCCACCTTACGAGCAGTACTTC,CASGDSPPYEQYF
-,TRBV5-1,TRBJ1-5,-,TGCGCCAGCAGCTTGAGTGGGGGCAGTCAGCCCCAGCATTTT,CASSLSGGSQPQHF
-,TRBV15,TRBJ2-1,TRBD1,TGTGCCACCAGCAGAGCGGGACAGGGTTTTCACAATGAGCAGTTCTTC,CATSRAGQGFHNEQFF
-,TRBV2,TRBJ1-4,-,TGTGCCAGCAGGAATGGGCCCAGGGATGAAAAACTGTTTTTT,CASRNGPRDEKLFF
-,TRBV21-1,TRBJ1-1,-,TGTGCCAGCAGCATCCGGGACAGGTTGATCAGCGGGAACACTGAAGCTTTCTTT,CASSIRDRLISGNTEAFF